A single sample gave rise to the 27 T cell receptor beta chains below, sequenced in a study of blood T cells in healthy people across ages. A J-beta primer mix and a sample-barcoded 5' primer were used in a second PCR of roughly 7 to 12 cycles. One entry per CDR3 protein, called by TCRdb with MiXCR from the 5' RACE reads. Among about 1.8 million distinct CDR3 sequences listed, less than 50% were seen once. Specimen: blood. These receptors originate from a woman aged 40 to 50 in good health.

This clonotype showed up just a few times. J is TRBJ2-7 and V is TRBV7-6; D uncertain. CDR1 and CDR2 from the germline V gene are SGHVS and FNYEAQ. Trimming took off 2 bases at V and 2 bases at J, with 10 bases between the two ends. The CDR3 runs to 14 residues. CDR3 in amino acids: CASSLTPPAYEQYF. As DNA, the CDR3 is TGTGCCAGCAGCTTAACCCCCCCAGCCTACGAGCAGTACTTC.

As DNA, the CDR3 is TGCAGTGCTAGAAGGCTAGAGGATACGCAGTATTTT. Protein sequence: CSARRLEDTQYF. The gene calls are TRBV20-1 and TRBJ2-3; D is undetermined. The CDR3 runs to 12 residues. CDR1 is DFQATT, CDR2 SNEGSKA, per germline (reference sequence). With 2 bases removed from V and 6 bases from J, the gap between germline ends came to 9 bases.

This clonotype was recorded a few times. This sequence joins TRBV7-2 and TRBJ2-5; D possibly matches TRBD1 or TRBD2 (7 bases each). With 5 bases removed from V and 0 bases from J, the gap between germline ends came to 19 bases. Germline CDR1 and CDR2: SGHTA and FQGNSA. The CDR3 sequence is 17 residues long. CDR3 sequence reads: CASSLRGGRWYQETQYF. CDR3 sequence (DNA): TGTGCCAGCAGCCTCAGGGGGGGGCGCTGGTACCAAGAGACCCAGTACTTC.

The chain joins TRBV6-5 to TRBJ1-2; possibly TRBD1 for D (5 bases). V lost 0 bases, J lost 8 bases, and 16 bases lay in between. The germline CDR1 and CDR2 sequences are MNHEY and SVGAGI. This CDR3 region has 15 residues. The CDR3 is CASSYSTRVIKGYTF. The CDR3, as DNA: TGTGCCAGCAGTTACTCGACCAGGGTGATAAAGGGCTACACCTTC.

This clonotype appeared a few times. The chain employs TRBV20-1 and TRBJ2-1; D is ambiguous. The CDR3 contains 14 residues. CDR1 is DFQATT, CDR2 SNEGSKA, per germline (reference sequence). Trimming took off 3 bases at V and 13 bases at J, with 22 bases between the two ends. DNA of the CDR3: TGCAGTGCTAGTCCGGCTTCAAACTCGAGAGTCCAGTTCTTC. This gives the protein CSASPASNSRVQFF.

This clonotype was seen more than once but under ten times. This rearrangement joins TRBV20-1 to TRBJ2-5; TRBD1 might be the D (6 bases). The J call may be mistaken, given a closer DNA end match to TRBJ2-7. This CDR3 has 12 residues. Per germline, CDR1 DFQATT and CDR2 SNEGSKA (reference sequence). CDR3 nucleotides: TGCAGTGCGAGACAGGATCGCTACGAGCAGTACTTC. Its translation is CSARQDRYEQYF.

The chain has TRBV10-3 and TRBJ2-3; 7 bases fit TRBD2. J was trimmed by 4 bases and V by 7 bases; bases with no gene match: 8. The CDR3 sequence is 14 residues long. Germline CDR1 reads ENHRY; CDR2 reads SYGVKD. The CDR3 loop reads CAITVGLAADTQYF. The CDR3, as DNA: TGTGCCATCACCGTCGGGCTAGCGGCAGATACGCAGTATTTT.

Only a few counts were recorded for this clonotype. The CDR3 protein is CSAREGGGPGQPQHF. Written as DNA, the CDR3 is TGCAGTGCTAGAGAAGGGGGGGGGCCGGGTCAGCCCCAGCATTTT. The chain joins TRBV20-1 to TRBJ1-5, with a possible D match to TRBD1 (6 bases). The CDR3 consists of 15 residues. Trimming took 0 bases from V and 6 from J, leaving 15 bases between them. The germline V gene encodes CDR1 DFQATT and CDR2 SNEGSKA (reference sequence).

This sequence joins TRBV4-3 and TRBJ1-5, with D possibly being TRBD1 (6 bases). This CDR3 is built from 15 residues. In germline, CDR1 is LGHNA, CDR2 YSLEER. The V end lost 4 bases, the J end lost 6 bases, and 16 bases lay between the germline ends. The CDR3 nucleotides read TGCGCCAGCAGCCCAGGGGCCTCCCCCACTCAGCCCCAGCATTTT. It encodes CASSPGASPTQPQHF.

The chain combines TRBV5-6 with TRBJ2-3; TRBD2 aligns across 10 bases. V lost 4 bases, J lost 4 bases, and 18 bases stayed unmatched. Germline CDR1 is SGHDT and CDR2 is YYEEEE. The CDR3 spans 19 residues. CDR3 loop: CASSQLSGGARAISDTQYF. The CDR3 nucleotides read TGTGCCAGCAGCCAGCTAAGCGGGGGGGCCAGGGCGATATCAGATACGCAGTATTTT.

CDR3 region: CASSLVPGDDQPQHF. The CDR3, as DNA: TGCGCCAGCAGCTTGGTCCCCGGGGACGATCAGCCCCAGCATTTT. The chain joins TRBV5-1 to TRBJ1-5, with D perhaps TRBD1 (5 bases). The germline gives CDR1 SGHRS, CDR2 YFSETQ. V lost 0 bases and J lost 5, with 12 bases in between. The CDR3 spans 15 residues.

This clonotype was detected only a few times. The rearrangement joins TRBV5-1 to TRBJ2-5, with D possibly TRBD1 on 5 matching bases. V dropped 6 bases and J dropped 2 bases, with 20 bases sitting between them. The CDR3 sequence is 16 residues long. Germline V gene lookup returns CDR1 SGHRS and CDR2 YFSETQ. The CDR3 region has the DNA TGCGCCAGCAAGCCGACAGTCAAGCACCATCAAGAGACCCAGTACTTC. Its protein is CASKPTVKHHQETQYF.

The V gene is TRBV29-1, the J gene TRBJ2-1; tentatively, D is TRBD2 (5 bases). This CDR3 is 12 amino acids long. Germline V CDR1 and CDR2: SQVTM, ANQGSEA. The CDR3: CLGLGSYNEQFF. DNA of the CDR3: TGCCTTGGACTGGGATCCTACAATGAGCAGTTCTTC.

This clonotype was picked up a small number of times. This CDR3 reads CASSLATQGTEKLFF. CDR3 DNA: TGTGCCAGCAGCTTAGCGACCCAGGGCACTGAAAAACTGTTTTTT. The rearrangement joins TRBV7-9 to TRBJ1-4, with D possibly being TRBD1 (5 bases). The CDR3 consists of 15 residues. Trimming shortened V by 0 bases and J by 7 bases, and 12 bases separated the two germline ends. In germline, CDR1 is SEHNR, CDR2 FQNEAQ (reference sequence).

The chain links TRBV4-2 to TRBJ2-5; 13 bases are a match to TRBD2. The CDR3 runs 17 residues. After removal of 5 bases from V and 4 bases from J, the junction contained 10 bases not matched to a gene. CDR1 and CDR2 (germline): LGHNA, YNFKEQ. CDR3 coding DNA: TGTGCCAGCAGCTCCGGGACTAGCGGGGACCACTCAGAGACCCAGTACTTC. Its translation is CASSSGTSGDHSETQYF.

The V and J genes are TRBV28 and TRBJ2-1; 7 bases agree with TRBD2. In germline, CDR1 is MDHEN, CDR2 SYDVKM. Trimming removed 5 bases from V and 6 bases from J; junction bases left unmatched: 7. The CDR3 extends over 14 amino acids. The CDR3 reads CASSVTGGSNEQFF. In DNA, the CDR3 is TGTGCCAGCAGTGTGACGGGGGGAAGCAATGAGCAGTTCTTC.

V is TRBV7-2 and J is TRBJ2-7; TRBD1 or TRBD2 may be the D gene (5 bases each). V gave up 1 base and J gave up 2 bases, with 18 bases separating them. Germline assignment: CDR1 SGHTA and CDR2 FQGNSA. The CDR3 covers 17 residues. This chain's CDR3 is CASSLGATAAGTYEQYF. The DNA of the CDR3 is TGTGCCAGCAGCTTAGGGGCGACAGCGGCAGGGACCTACGAGCAGTACTTC.

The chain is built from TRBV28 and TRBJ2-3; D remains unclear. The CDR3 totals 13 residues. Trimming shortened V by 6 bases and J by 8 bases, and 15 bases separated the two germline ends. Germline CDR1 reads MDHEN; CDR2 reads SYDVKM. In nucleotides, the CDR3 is TGTGCCAGCAGCCCTGGCGGTGCAGGTACGCAGTATTTT. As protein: CASSPGGAGTQYF.

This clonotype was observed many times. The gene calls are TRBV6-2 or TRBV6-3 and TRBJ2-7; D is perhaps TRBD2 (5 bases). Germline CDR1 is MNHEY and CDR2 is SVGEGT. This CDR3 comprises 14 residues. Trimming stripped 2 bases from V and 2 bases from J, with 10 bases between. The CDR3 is CASSYGGSTYEQYF. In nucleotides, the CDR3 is TGTGCCAGCAGTTACGGAGGCAGTACCTACGAGCAGTACTTC.

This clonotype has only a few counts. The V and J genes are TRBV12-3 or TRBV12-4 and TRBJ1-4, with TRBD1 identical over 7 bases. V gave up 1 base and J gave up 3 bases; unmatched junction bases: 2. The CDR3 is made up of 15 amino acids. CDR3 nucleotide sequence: TGTGCCAGCAGTTTAGTTGGGACAGCTAATGAAAAACTGTTTTTT. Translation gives CASSLVGTANEKLFF.

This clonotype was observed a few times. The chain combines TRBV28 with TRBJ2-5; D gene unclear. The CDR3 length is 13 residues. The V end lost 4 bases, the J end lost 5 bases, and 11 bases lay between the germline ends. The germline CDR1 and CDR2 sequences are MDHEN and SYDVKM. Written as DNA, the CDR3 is TGTGCCAGCAGTTCCTTACCGTGGGAGACCCAGTACTTC. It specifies CASSSLPWETQYF.

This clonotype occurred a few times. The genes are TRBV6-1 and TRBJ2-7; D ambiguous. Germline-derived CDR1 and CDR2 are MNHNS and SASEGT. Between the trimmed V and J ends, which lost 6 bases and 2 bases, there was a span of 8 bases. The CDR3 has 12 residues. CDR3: CASRTGPYEQYF. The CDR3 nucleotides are TGTGCCAGCAGGACGGGTCCCTACGAGCAGTACTTC.

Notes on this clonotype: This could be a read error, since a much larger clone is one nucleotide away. In DNA, the CDR3 is TGTGCCAGCAGCTCAGGTGGCGGTGACCAAGAGACCCAGTACTTC. Protein product: CASSSGGGDQETQYF. V usage is TRBV7-2 and J usage is TRBJ2-5; D unresolved. The CDR3 loop spans 15 amino acids. Deletions cut 4 bases from V and 0 bases from J, with 12 bases between. From germline, CDR1 is SGHTA and CDR2 FQGNSA.

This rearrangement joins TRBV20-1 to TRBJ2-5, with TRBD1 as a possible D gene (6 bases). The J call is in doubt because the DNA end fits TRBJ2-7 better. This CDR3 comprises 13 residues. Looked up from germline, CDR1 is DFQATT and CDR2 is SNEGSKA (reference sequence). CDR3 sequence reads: CSARDIKLYEQYF. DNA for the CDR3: TGCAGTGCTCGGGACATTAAACTCTACGAGCAGTACTTC.

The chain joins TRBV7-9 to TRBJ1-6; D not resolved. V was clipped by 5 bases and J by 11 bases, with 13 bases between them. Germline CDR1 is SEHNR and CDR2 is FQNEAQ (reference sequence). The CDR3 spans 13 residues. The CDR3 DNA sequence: TGTGCCAGCAGCGCCCGTGGGCGGCCACCCCTCCACTTT. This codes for CASSARGRPPLHF. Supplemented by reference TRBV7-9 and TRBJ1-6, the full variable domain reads DTGVSQNPRHKITKRGQNVTFRCDPISEHNRLYWYRQTLGQGPEFLTYFQNEAQLEKSRLLSDRFSAERPKGSFSTLEIQRTEQGDSAMYLCASSARGRPPLHFGNGTRLTVT.

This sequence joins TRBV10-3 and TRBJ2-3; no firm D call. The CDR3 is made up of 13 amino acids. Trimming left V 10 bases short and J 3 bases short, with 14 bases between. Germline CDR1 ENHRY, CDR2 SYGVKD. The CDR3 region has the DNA TGTGCCAGCGAAGACGACCAGACAGATACGCAGTATTTT. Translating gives CASEDDQTDTQYF.

The CDR3 protein is CASSLDLGQANNQPQHF. DNA of the CDR3: TGTGCCAGCAGCTTAGACCTGGGACAGGCCAACAATCAGCCCCAGCATTTT. The genes are TRBV7-2 and TRBJ1-5; 8 nucleotides align to TRBD1. Germline CDR1 SGHTA, CDR2 FQGNSA. J was trimmed by 3 bases and V by 1 base; bases with no gene match: 8. The CDR3 length is 17 residues.